This T cell receptor beta chain was identified in a study of shared clonotypes between healthy human individuals. Germline CDR1 and CDR2: SEHNR and FQNEAQ (reference sequence). The CDR3 loop spans 15 amino acids. The germline V and J ends were trimmed by 1 base and 1 base, with 7 bases remaining between them. Study findings and constraints: Shared clonotypes across all four donors exceeded non-shared ones in generation probability. Collection of samples was limited to blood; tissue repertoires likely differ. Across subsets, estimated richness was generally greater for naive than for memory populations.

This clone was recorded only once. The antigen remains unidentified. In the source study's methods: Junction-only sequences without quality scores were provided by ImmunoSEQ, so filtering was different. Only in-frame clones appear in the TCRdb table, and some are missing; sequencing was by immunoSEQ multiplex PCR. That table furnishes V, J and clone size, whereas the DNA furnished D and trimming. This sample carries a few hundred thousand clones, more than 95% of them seen once, and the ten largest clones take about 0.06%. The chain joins TRBV7-9 to TRBJ2-2; D gene unclear. The sequence was obtained from a woman between 25 and 40 years old in good health. The sample was naive CD4+ T cells sorted from blood. Subset meaning: CD45RA+ positively selected. The CDR3 DNA reads as TGTGCCAGCAGCTTAGGGAACAGGAACACCGGGGAGCTGTTTTTT. This gives the protein CASSLGNRNTGELFF.